This TCR beta chain is from a study of T cell responses to AZD1222 COVID-19 vaccine. CDR3 length: 18 residues. The protocol was immunoSEQ multiplex PCR, while the TCRdb copy is restricted to in-frame clones and leaves out a portion. The table shows tens of thousands of clones, with roughly 80% occurring only once. This clone appeared once. This sequence joins TRBV21-1 and TRBJ2-2; the tabulated D call, TRBD2, remains unverified against the DNA. TRBV21-1 is described as a pseudogene. The sample in question was peripheral blood, obtained on day 0 of AZD1222 vaccination. The sequence was collected from an adult in good health. CDR3 sequence reads: CASSKTHSGSWGTGELFF. DNA for the CDR3: TGTGCCAGCAGCAAAACCCATAGCGGGAGCTGGGGCACCGGGGAGCTGTTTTTT.